This T cell receptor (beta chain) was identified in a study of shared clonotypes between healthy human individuals. The germline gives CDR1 GTSNPN, CDR2 SVGIG (reference sequence). The CDR3 runs to 14 residues. V was trimmed by 8 bases and J by 5 bases, leaving 22 bases between them. About this clone: Its antigen is currently unknown.

Whole-study results and caveats: Incomplete sequencing of sorted subsets was indicated by rarefaction despite large depth. The study found roughly 5% of naive CD4 clonotypes shared across several donors.

The protocol was immunoSEQ multiplex PCR, while the TCRdb copy is restricted to in-frame clones and leaves out a portion. The repertoire holds about 1 million clones, with 65% to 75% as singletons. The sample was memory CD4+ T cells sorted from blood. As to subset: CD45RA-negative fraction. This sequence was found in a man in his late teens or twenties in good health. The rearrangement uses TRBV30 and TRBJ2-7, with D perhaps TRBD1 or TRBD2 (5 bases each). The CDR3 DNA reads as TGTGCCCAAAACCGGGGACGAGCGGACGACGAGCAGTACTTC. Translated: CAQNRGRADDEQYF.